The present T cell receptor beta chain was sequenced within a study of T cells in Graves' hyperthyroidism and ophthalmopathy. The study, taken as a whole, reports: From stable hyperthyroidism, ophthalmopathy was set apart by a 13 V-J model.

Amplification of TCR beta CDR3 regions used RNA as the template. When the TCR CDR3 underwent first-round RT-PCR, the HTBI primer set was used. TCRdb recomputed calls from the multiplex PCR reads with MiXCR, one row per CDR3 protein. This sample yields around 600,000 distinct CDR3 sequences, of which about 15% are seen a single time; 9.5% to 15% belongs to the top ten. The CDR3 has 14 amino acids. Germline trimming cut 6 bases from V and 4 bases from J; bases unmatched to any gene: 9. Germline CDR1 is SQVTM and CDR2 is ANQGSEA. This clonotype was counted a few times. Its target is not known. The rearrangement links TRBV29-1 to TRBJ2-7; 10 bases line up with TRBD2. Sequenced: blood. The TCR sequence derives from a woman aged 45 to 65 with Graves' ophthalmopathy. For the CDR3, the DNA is TGCAGCGTGATAAAGCGGGAGGGCCCGTACGAGCAGTACTTC. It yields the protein CSVIKREGPYEQYF.